The 32 T cell receptor beta chains below come from one sample, sequenced in a study of cytomegalovirus exposure and HLA in healthy donors. The repertoire was sequenced with immunoSEQ multiplex PCR; TCRdb's copy has only in-frame clones and lacks some. The sample holds about 110,000 clones, around 95% seen once. Sequenced: PBMCs. All receptors come from a young woman in good health and CMV-seronegative.

The rearrangement links TRBV5-5 to TRBJ2-7; 7 bases are shared with TRBD1. The germline CDR1 and CDR2 sequences are SGHKS and YYEKEE (reference sequence). The V gene end was trimmed by 4 bases and the J gene end by 2 bases; junction bases not matched to a gene: 9. This CDR3 region has 15 residues. CDR3 sequence reads: CASSVAGTAAYEQYF. CDR3 in DNA: TGTGCCAGCAGCGTCGCCGGGACAGCAGCCTACGAGCAGTACTTC.

This rearrangement joins TRBV6-4 to TRBJ1-6; 7 nucleotides line up with TRBD1. The CDR3 consists of 14 residues. Looked up from germline, CDR1 is MRHNA and CDR2 is SNTAGT. The V segment lost 6 bases and the J segment 7 bases; nucleotides outside the gene matches: 6. CDR3 sequence (DNA): TGTGCCAGCAGCCCAGGGGGTGGGAATTCACCCCTCCACTTT. Amino acid sequence: CASSPGGGNSPLHF.

The chain recombines TRBV19 with TRBJ2-7; D unresolved. With 8 bases removed from V and 2 bases from J, the gap between germline ends came to 7 bases. Germline V gene sequence: CDR1 LNHDA, CDR2 SQIVND (reference sequence). CDR3 length: 11 amino acids. The CDR3 DNA is TGTGCCAGTGGTCGGGCCTACGAGCAGTACTTC. The encoded protein is CASGRAYEQYF.

The chain uses TRBV28 and TRBJ2-5; 9 nucleotides match TRBD1. Losses at the gene ends were 2 bases for V and 5 bases for J; bases not matched to a gene: 9. This CDR3 region has 16 residues. Looked up from germline, CDR1 is MDHEN and CDR2 is SYDVKM. CDR3 amino acids: CASSLAGQGREETQYF. The CDR3 nucleotides read TGTGCCAGCAGTTTAGCTGGACAGGGGCGAGAGGAGACCCAGTACTTC. Complete variable domain (other parts from reference TRBV28 and TRBJ2-5): DVKVTQSSRYLVKRTGEKVFLECVQDMDHENMFWYRQDPGLGLRLIYFSYDVKMKEKGDIPEGYSVSREKKERFSLILESASTNQTSMYLCASSLAGQGREETQYFGPGTRLLVL.

CDR3 nucleotide sequence: TGCGCCAGCAGCTGGGGACAGGGGGCTTTGCAGCCCCAGCATTTT. Amino acids: CASSWGQGALQPQHF. The chain couples TRBV4-1 to TRBJ1-5; 12 positions match TRBD1. The ends lost 5 bases at V and 7 bases at J; junction bases unmatched: 6. This CDR3 has 15 residues. Germline V gene lookup returns CDR1 MGHRA and CDR2 YSYEKL.

This chain joins TRBV29-1 and TRBJ2-2, with TRBD1 as a possible D gene (6 bases). The V gene's germline CDR1 is SQVTM and CDR2 ANQGSEA. Trimming took off 4 bases at V and 1 base at J, with 7 bases between the two ends. This CDR3 spans 13 amino acids. The CDR3 region is CSVGRGNTGELFF. CDR3 bases: TGCAGCGTTGGCAGGGGGAACACCGGGGAGCTGTTTTTT.

The chain has TRBV2 and TRBJ1-5; no clear D. CDR1 is SNHLY and CDR2 is FYNNEI in the germline V gene. The V and J ends lost 6 bases and 5 bases respectively, with 14 bases between them. This CDR3 has 14 residues. DNA of the CDR3: TGTGCCAGCAGCCTACGGGGAAATTATCAGCCCCAGCATTTT. This encodes CASSLRGNYQPQHF.

A few counts support this clone. The chain combines TRBV19 with TRBJ1-2; D call uncertain. CDR3 length equals 12 residues. The V gene lost 7 bases and the J gene lost 2 bases, with 8 bases spanning the gap. Germline V CDR1 and CDR2: LNHDA, SQIVND (reference sequence). In nucleotides, the CDR3 is TGTGCCAGTAACGTGGGCAACTATGGCTACACCTTC. This translates into CASNVGNYGYTF.

V and J are TRBV21-1 and TRBJ2-3; whether TRBD2, the table's D call, matches the DNA was not checked. TRBV21-1 represents a pseudogene. This CDR3 region has 16 residues. The CDR3 loop reads CASSKYHGRSTDTQYF. The CDR3 bases are TGTGCCAGCAGCAAGTATCACGGTCGGAGCACAGATACGCAGTATTTT.

The J gene is TRBJ2-1, the V gene TRBV5-1, with 13 bases lining up with TRBD2. The CDR3 has 19 residues. The ends lost 4 bases at V and 0 bases at J; junction bases unmatched: 10. CDR1 and CDR2 (germline): SGHRS, YFSETQ. In DNA, the CDR3 is TGCGCCAGCAGCCCGTGGACTAGCGGGGGCTTCAGCTCCTACAATGAGCAGTTCTTC. Translated: CASSPWTSGGFSSYNEQFF.

The V call is TRBV4-1, the J call TRBJ2-3; D not certain. V lost 0 bases and J lost 10, with 11 bases in between. The length of the CDR3 is 13 residues. Germline values: CDR1 MGHRA, CDR2 YSYEKL. The CDR3 bases are TGCGCCAGCAGCCAAGATGGCCCGCCTCCGCAGTATTTT. Translation: CASSQDGPPPQYF.

The rearrangement joins TRBV11-2 to TRBJ1-6; 7 nucleotides match TRBD1. The germline gives CDR1 SGHAT, CDR2 FQNNGV. Trimming removed 3 bases from V and 8 bases from J; junction bases left unmatched: 4. CDR3 size: 14 residues. In DNA form, the CDR3 reads TGTGCCAGCAGCTTCCAGGGGGGTTATTCACCCCTCCACTTT. This codes for CASSFQGGYSPLHF.

CDR3 sequence: CASSSGPAGYEQYF. In DNA, the CDR3 is TGTGCCAGCAGCTCAGGACCGGCGGGCTACGAGCAGTACTTC. The chain couples TRBV11-2 to TRBJ2-7; D might be TRBD2 (5 bases). Germline lookup yields CDR1 SGHAT and CDR2 FQNNGV. The CDR3 totals 14 residues. The V end lost 4 bases, the J end lost 3 bases, and 13 bases lay between the germline ends.

CDR3 nucleotides: TGTGCCAGCAGTTTAACAGGGTCGGAGGACAACTATGGCTACACCTTC. It translates to CASSLTGSEDNYGYTF. The chain is built from TRBV28 and TRBJ1-2; TRBD1 is a possible D gene (6 bases). CDR1 is MDHEN, CDR2 SYDVKM, per germline. This CDR3 comprises 16 residues. The V end lost 2 bases, the J end lost 2 bases, and 15 bases lay between the germline ends.

V usage is TRBV11-1 and J usage is TRBJ2-7, with 9 positions matching TRBD2. V shed 3 bases and J 3 bases; nucleotides not matched to a gene: 6. This CDR3 is 15 amino acids long. Germline values: CDR1 SGHAT, CDR2 FQDESV (reference sequence). The CDR3 spells CASSFPASGDYEQYF. The CDR3 nucleotides read TGTGCCAGCAGCTTCCCGGCTAGCGGGGACTACGAGCAGTACTTC.

The chain employs TRBV7-2 and TRBJ2-3, with D perhaps TRBD2 (5 bases). CDR1 SGHTA and CDR2 FQGNSA come from the germline V gene. The CDR3 spans 14 residues. The germline V and J ends were trimmed by 5 bases and 1 base, with 10 bases remaining between them. CDR3 protein: CASSPRTRTDTQYF. The CDR3 DNA sequence: TGTGCCAGCAGCCCCAGGACTCGCACAGATACGCAGTATTTT. The full variable domain, in which reference TRBV7-2 and TRBJ2-3 provide the parts outside the CDR3, is GAGVSQSPSNKVTEKGKDVELRCDPISGHTALYWYRQSLGQGLEFLIYFQGNSAPDKSGLPSDRFSAERTGGSVSTLTIQRTQQEDSAVYLCASSPRTRTDTQYFGPGTRLTVL.

The chain is built from TRBV9 and TRBJ2-7; 11 bases are a match to TRBD2. V gave up 3 bases and J gave up 3 bases; unmatched junction bases: 5. The CDR3 length is 15 residues. Germline V lookup: CDR1 SGDLS, CDR2 YYNGEE. The CDR3 bases are TGTGCCAGCAGCGCGGGACTAGCGGCTTACTACGAGCAGTACTTC. This sequence encodes CASSAGLAAYYEQYF. The whole variable domain, filled in from reference TRBV9 and TRBJ2-7, reads DSGVTQTPKHLITATGQRVTLRCSPRSGDLSVYWYQQSLDQGLQFLIQYYNGEERAKGNILERFSAQQFPDLHSELNLSSLELGDSALYFCASSAGLAAYYEQYFGPGTRLTVT.

The chain combines TRBV11-2 with TRBJ1-6; D is ambiguous. Germline CDR1 and CDR2: SGHAT and FQNNGV. Trimming stripped 5 bases from V and 6 bases from J, with 14 bases between. This CDR3 has 15 residues. The DNA of the CDR3 is TGTGCCAGCAGCCCCACCAGAGGAGTTAATTCACCCCTCCACTTT. Protein product: CASSPTRGVNSPLHF.

The chain has TRBV6-6 and TRBJ1-6; D is unclear. The CDR3 has 16 amino acids. CDR1 is MNHNY and CDR2 is SVGAGI in the germline V gene (reference sequence). Trimming left V 5 bases short and J 6 bases short, with 17 bases between. CDR3 nucleotides: TGTGCCAGCAGTACCCTGCCGGGATCGAGTAATTCACCCCTCCACTTT. Translated, it gives CASSTLPGSSNSPLHF.

The genes are TRBV19 and TRBJ2-7, with D unresolved. Between the trimmed V and J ends, which lost 2 bases and 2 bases, there was a span of 10 bases. The CDR3 extends over 14 amino acids. Germline V gene sequence: CDR1 LNHDA, CDR2 SQIVND (reference sequence). The CDR3 region has the DNA TGTGCCAGTAGTATATGGCTCGATCCCTACGAGCAGTACTTC. This codes for CASSIWLDPYEQYF.

This clone was seen once. This rearrangement joins TRBV28 to TRBJ2-7; 10 bases are shared with TRBD1. The CDR3 loop spans 15 amino acids. After removal of 5 bases from V and 3 bases from J, the junction contained 7 bases not matched to a gene. CDR1 is MDHEN, CDR2 SYDVKM, per germline. This CDR3 reads CASSPRTGGNYEQYF. As DNA, the CDR3 is TGTGCCAGCAGTCCGCGGACAGGGGGGAACTACGAGCAGTACTTC.

The gene calls are TRBV27 and TRBJ1-2; D gene ambiguous. V shed 8 bases and J shed 8 bases, with 15 bases lying between them. CDR1 is MNHEY and CDR2 is SMNVEV in the germline V gene (reference sequence). The CDR3 extends over 12 amino acids. The CDR3 is CASRHWVVGYTF. The CDR3 region has the DNA TGTGCCAGCCGACATTGGGTTGTGGGCTACACCTTC.

CDR3 bases: TGTGCCAGTAGTAGCGGGGCACGGGGCACAGATACGCAGTATTTT. Translated, it gives CASSSGARGTDTQYF. The chain couples TRBV19 to TRBJ2-3; the D gene is possibly TRBD2 (6 bases). This CDR3 contains 15 residues. Germline CDR1 LNHDA, CDR2 SQIVND (reference sequence). Trimming left V 4 bases short and J 1 base short, with 12 bases between.

The genes are TRBV25-1 and TRBJ2-3; TRBD2 is a possible D gene (5 bases). Germline CDR1 reads MGHDK; CDR2 reads SYGVNS. Deletions cut 8 bases from V and 0 bases from J, with 12 bases between. This CDR3 has 14 residues. Here the CDR3 DNA reads TGTGCCAGCTCCCCAGGCGGGAGCACAGATACGCAGTATTTT. Its protein product is CASSPGGSTDTQYF.

The chain is built from TRBV28 and TRBJ2-7; 7 positions agree with TRBD1. CDR3 length equals 13 residues. Trimming cost V 7 bases and J 4 bases; bases outside gene matches: 7. Per germline, CDR1 MDHEN and CDR2 SYDVKM. The CDR3 nucleotides read TGTGCCAGCAACGACAGGGAATCATACGAGCAGTACTTC. Translating gives CASNDRESYEQYF.

V is TRBV28 and J is TRBJ2-1, with a weak D call TRBD1 (6 bases). V was trimmed by 6 bases and J by 4 bases, leaving 19 bases between them. The V gene's germline CDR1 is MDHEN and CDR2 SYDVKM. The CDR3 loop spans 16 amino acids. The CDR3: CASSPSMGAQYNEQFF. Here the CDR3 DNA reads TGTGCCAGCAGCCCTTCGATGGGGGCCCAATACAATGAGCAGTTCTTC.

This clone was detected only once. CDR3 amino acids: CASSLAQLGTDYNSPLHF. As DNA, the CDR3 is TGCGCCAGCAGCTTGGCCCAACTGGGGACAGATTATAATTCACCCCTCCACTTT. The chain carries TRBV5-1 and TRBJ1-6, with TRBD1 identical over 7 bases. The junction had 10 bases not matched to a gene; V was cut back by 0 bases and J by 4 bases. This CDR3 has 18 residues. The V gene's germline CDR1 is SGHRS and CDR2 YFSETQ. The full variable domain, rest sourced from reference TRBV5-1 and TRBJ1-6, is KAGVTQTPRYLIKTRGQQVTLSCSPISGHRSVSWYQQTPGQGLQFLFEYFSETQRNKGNFPGRFSGRQFSNSRSEMNVSTLELGDSALYLCASSLAQLGTDYNSPLHFGNGTRLTVT.

This rearrangement joins TRBV7-2 to TRBJ2-1; tentatively, D is TRBD2 (6 bases). Trimming pared 5 bases from V and 4 bases from J, leaving 18 bases between. Germline loops: CDR1 SGHTA, CDR2 FQGNSA. This CDR3 comprises 16 residues. The CDR3 loop is CASSPGSSGAYNEQFF. In DNA, the CDR3 is TGTGCCAGCAGCCCCGGTAGTAGCGGTGCATACAATGAGCAGTTCTTC.

CDR3 loop: CASSPSGTHSPLHF. CDR3 DNA: TGTGCCAGCTCACCATCGGGGACTCATTCACCCCTCCACTTT. This chain connects TRBV18 to TRBJ1-6, with D possibly being TRBD1 (5 bases). The CDR3 is 14 amino acids. Germline V gene sequence: CDR1 KGHSH, CDR2 LQKENI. Trimming removed 2 bases from V and 8 bases from J, with 10 bases in between.

This clone showed up just once. J is TRBJ1-6 and V is TRBV11-2; D is perhaps TRBD1 (6 bases). CDR1 SGHAT and CDR2 FQNNGV come from the germline V gene. Trimming stripped 5 bases from V and 0 bases from J, with 20 bases between. The CDR3 runs 19 residues. The CDR3 here is CASSPNRDILSSYNSPLHF. The CDR3 region has the DNA TGTGCCAGCAGCCCAAACCGGGACATCCTGAGCTCCTATAATTCACCCCTCCACTTT.

V usage is TRBV27 and J usage is TRBJ1-4, with 8 positions matching TRBD1. Germline values: CDR1 MNHEY, CDR2 SMNVEV (reference sequence). Trimming took 5 bases from V and 8 from J; bases not matched to a gene: 31. The CDR3 consists of 22 residues. Here the CDR3 DNA reads TGTGCCAGCAGTCCCCGGACAGGGAGAATTCATGACCGACAGAGGAGGGAAGAAAAACTGTTTTTT. It is translated as CASSPRTGRIHDRQRREEKLFF.

The chain couples TRBV5-1 to TRBJ2-5, with 7 bases aligning to TRBD1. The CDR3 is made up of 14 amino acids. The V gene end was trimmed by 2 bases and the J gene end by 3 bases; junction bases not matched to a gene: 4. CDR1 is SGHRS and CDR2 is YFSETQ in the germline V gene. The DNA for the CDR3 is TGCGCCAGCAGCTTCCTGACAGGGAAAGAGACCCAGTACTTC. Encoded protein: CASSFLTGKETQYF.